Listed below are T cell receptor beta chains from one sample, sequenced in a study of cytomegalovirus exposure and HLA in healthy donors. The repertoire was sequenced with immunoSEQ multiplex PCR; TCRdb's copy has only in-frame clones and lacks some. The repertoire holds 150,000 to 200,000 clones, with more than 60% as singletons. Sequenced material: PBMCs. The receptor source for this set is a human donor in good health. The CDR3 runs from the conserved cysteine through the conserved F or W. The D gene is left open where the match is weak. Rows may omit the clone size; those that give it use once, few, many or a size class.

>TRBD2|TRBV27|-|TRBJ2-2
TGTGCCAGCAGTTTACGTAGCGGGAACGGGGAGCTGTTTTTT
CASSLRSGNGELFF
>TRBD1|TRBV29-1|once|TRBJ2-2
TGCAGCGTTTCGGACAGGGTAGGGGCCGGGGAGCTGTTTTTT
CSVSDRVGAGELFF
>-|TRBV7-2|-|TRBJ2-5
TGTGCCAGCAGCTTAGGAAGCTCGGAGACCCAGTACTTC
CASSLGSSETQYF
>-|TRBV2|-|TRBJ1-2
TGTGCCAGCATCGGACTGACCTATGGCTACACCTTC
CASIGLTYGYTF
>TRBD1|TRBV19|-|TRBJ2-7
TGTGCCAGCGGAGAACCGGGACAGGGGACCCGGGAGCAGTACTTC
CASGEPGQGTREQYF
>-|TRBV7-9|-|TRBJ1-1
TGTGCCAGCAGCTTAGTATTGGCAGGGCCTGAAGCTTTCTTT
CASSLVLAGPEAFF
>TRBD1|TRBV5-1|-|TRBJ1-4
TGCGCCAGCTCCGGGGACAGCACAACTAATGAAAAACTGTTTTTT
CASSGDSTTNEKLFF
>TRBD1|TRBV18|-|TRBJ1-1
TGTGCCAGCTCCCGCCGGACAGGGGGCACTGAAGCTTTCTTT
CASSRRTGGTEAFF
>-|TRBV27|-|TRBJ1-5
TGTGCCAGCAGTCTAAGGACGGGTAGCGGTCATCAGCCCCAGCATTTT
CASSLRTGSGHQPQHF
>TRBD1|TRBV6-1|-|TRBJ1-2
TGTGCTAGCAGGGGGAGGGGGAGCGAAAACTATGGCTACACCTTC
CASRGRGSENYGYTF
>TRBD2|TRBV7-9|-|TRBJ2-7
TGTGCCAGCAGCTCCGGGGGGTCCTACGAGCAGTACTTC
CASSSGGSYEQYF
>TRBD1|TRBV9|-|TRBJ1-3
TGTGCCAGCAGCTACGATATGGGACAGGGAGGAAACACCATATATTTT
CASSYDMGQGGNTIYF
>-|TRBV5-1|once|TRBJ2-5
TGCGCCAGCAGCGCCCTGGGGGGCCAAGAGACCCAGTACTTC
CASSALGGQETQYF
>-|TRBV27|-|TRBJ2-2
TGTGCCAGCAGTCCCCCCCGGGCGAGGAGGGCCGGGGAGCTGTTTTTT
CASSPPRARRAGELFF
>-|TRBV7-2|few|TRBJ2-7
TGTGCCAGCAGCCCCAATAGTGGGCCTACGAAGCAGTACTTC
CASSPNSGPTKQYF
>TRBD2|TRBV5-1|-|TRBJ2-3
TGCGCCAGCAGCGAAGAATGGACTAGCGGGGTGGATACGCAGTATTTT
CASSEEWTSGVDTQYF
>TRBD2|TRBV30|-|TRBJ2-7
TGTGCCTGGAGTGTAGGGAGGGGAGGGCAGTACTTC
CAWSVGRGGQYF